This T cell receptor beta chain originates from a study of Graves' ophthalmopathy and Graves' hyperthyroidism. Clinical symptoms, serum thyroxine, TRAb, thyroid ultrasound and orbital computed tomography determined diagnosis. Amplifying from RNA transcripts, the study obtained TCR beta CDR3 regions. After a first-round RT-PCR with HTBI primers, a second-round multiplex PCR was run. Each CDR3 protein gets one entry after TCRdb re-called the multiplex PCR reads with MiXCR. The repertoire holds hundreds of thousands of distinct CDR3 sequences, roughly an eighth seen once, with over 7.5% in the top ten. This clonotype was found many times. The TCR originated in a woman aged 25 to 39 with Graves' ophthalmopathy. Sequences were obtained from blood.

The CDR3 sequence is CASRRDSSSYEQYF. The CDR3 DNA follows: TGTGCCAGCAGACGGGACAGCTCCTCCTACGAGCAGTACTTC. The V call is TRBV12-3 or TRBV12-4, the J call TRBJ2-7; 7 bases fit TRBD1. The CDR3 totals 14 residues. After removal of 6 bases from V and 0 bases from J, the junction contained 5 bases not matched to a gene.